This T cell receptor (beta chain) stems from a study of identical twins. Study results and caveats: Less excess twin sharing appeared in beta out-of-frame sequences.

Trimming cost V 1 base and J 5 bases; bases outside gene matches: 12. From germline, CDR1 is LGHNA and CDR2 YNFKEQ. The CDR3 has 18 residues. This clonotype has just a few counts. Antigen: not known. TCRdb re-analysed the 5' RACE reads in MiXCR, keeping a single row per CDR3 protein. The sample includes around 480,000 distinct CDR3 sequences, approximately 15% of them seen just once. This sample was also put to use in a study of yellow fever vaccine responses in identical twins.

J is TRBJ2-5 and V is TRBV4-2; 11 positions agree with TRBD1. The clonotype comes from a woman between 18 and 29 years old in good health. The sample was CD4+ T cells sorted from blood. The DNA of the CDR3 is TGTGCCAGCAGCCAAGGTGAAAGGACAGGGGGCACGGACGAGACCCAGTACTTC. This codes for CASSQGERTGGTDETQYF.